Shown below are 7 T cell receptor beta chains from a single sample sequenced in a study of OX40 agonist ivuxolimab in advanced cancers. Method: immunoSEQ multiplex PCR; TCRdb's copy keeps in-frame clones and lacks some. Among more than 5,000 clones listed, around 66% were seen once. The material was CD4+ or CD8+ T cells sorted from blood, obtained in a trial of the OX40 agonist ivuxolimab. These receptor sequences come from an adult with an advanced solid tumor such as melanoma, head and neck, liver or kidney cancer.

This clone was seen more than once but under ten times. The genes are TRBV19 and TRBJ1-5, with D perhaps matching TRBD1 (5 bases). CDR1 is LNHDA and CDR2 is SQIVND in the germline V gene (reference sequence). This CDR3 contains 14 residues. V lost 8 bases and J lost 3, with 14 bases in between. The CDR3 DNA sequence: TGTGCCAGTCTATCTGGGGGGAACAATCAGCCCCAGCATTTT. Its protein product is CASLSGGNNQPQHF. Drawing the rest from reference TRBV19 and TRBJ1-5, the complete variable domain is DGGITQSPKYLFRKEGQNVTLSCEQNLNHDAMYWYRQDPGQGLRLIYYSQIVNDFQKGDIAEGYSVSREKKESFPLTVTSAQKNPTAFYLCASLSGGNNQPQHFGDGTRLSIL.

This chain uses TRBV6-1 with TRBJ1-2; 10 bases align to TRBD1. Germline assignment: CDR1 MNHNS and CDR2 SASEGT. This CDR3 spans 17 amino acids. The trim removed 2 bases at V and 4 bases at J, leaving 10 bases unmatched. CDR3 bases: TGTGCCAGCAGTGAACGCTTGGGGACAGGGGATCCCTATGGCTACACCTTC. It translates to CASSERLGTGDPYGYTF.

The chain links TRBV4-1 to TRBJ2-7; D not resolved. CDR1 is MGHRA and CDR2 is YSYEKL in the germline V gene. The CDR3 is made up of 13 amino acids. Trimming took off 0 bases at V and 7 bases at J, with 10 bases between the two ends. CDR3 residues: CASSQEAVSEQYF. The CDR3 DNA reads TGCGCCAGCAGCCAAGAGGCCGTTTCGGAGCAGTACTTC.

This clone showed up just a few times. This chain joins TRBV2 and TRBJ1-1; D gene uncertain. This CDR3 comprises 10 residues. V lost 4 bases and J lost 8, with 5 bases in between. Germline V CDR1 and CDR2: SNHLY, FYNNEI. The chain's CDR3 is CASSVREAFF. The CDR3, as DNA: TGTGCCAGCAGTGTTCGAGAAGCTTTCTTT. Filled out from reference TRBV2 and TRBJ1-1, the complete variable domain reads EPEVTQTPSHQVTQMGQEVILRCVPISNHLYFYWYRQILGQKVEFLVSFYNNEISEKSEIFDDQFSVERPDGSNFTLKIRSTKLEDSAMYFCASSVREAFFGQGTRLTVV.

This clone was counted at least ten times. This chain links TRBV19 with TRBJ2-7; TRBD1 is a possible D gene (5 bases). V was trimmed by 3 bases and J by 7 bases, leaving 16 bases between them. The CDR3 is 14 amino acids. Looked up from germline, CDR1 is LNHDA and CDR2 is SQIVND (reference sequence). The CDR3 loop reads CASSIFGQGKEQYF. The CDR3 nucleotides are TGTGCCAGTAGTATTTTCGGGCAGGGTAAGGAGCAGTACTTC.

V and J are TRBV6-1 and TRBJ2-2; D remains ambiguous. CDR3 size: 10 residues. V was cut by 7 bases and J by 9 bases, with 6 bases left in between. Germline V lookup: CDR1 MNHNS, CDR2 SASEGT. The DNA for the CDR3 is TGTGCCAGCAATAACCGGGAGCTGTTTTTT. Protein product: CASNNRELFF.

V is TRBV7-9 and J is TRBJ2-7; D may match TRBD1 or TRBD2 (5 bases each). V gave up 1 base and J gave up 0 bases, with 10 bases separating them. Germline V gene data show CDR1 as SEHNR and CDR2 as FQNEAQ (reference sequence). The CDR3 sequence is 15 residues long. CDR3 sequence reads: CASSLGQGVSYEQYF. The DNA of the CDR3 is TGTGCCAGCAGCTTAGGTCAGGGAGTCTCCTACGAGCAGTACTTC.